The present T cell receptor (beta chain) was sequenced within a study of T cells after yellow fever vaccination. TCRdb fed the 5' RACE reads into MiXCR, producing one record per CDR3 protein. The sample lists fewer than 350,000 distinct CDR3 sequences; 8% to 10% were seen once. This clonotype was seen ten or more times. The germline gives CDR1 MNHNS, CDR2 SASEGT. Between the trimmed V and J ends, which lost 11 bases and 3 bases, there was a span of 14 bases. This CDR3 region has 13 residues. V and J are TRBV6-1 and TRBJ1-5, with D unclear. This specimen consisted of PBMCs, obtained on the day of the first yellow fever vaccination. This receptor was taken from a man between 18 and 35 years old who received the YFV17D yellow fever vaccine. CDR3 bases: TGTGCCGCGGGGAGGGAGATCAATCAGCCCCAGCATTTT. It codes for CAAGREINQPQHF.